This T cell receptor (beta chain) comes out of a study of T cells in localized non-small cell lung cancer. Using immunoSEQ multiplex PCR, the repertoire was profiled, and TCRdb retains in-frame clones only, with some absent. The table shows about 580 clones, with around two fifths occurring only once. As to this clone: Its target is unknown.

Study-level results: In uninvolved adjacent lung, T cell clonality reached its highest value, exceeding tumor. Sequencing was restricted to one tumor region; therefore, heterogeneity remains possible. Increased T cell density in blood showed an association with longer overall survival. Detection in adjacent lung was observed for a median around 59 of the top 100 tumor clones.

Trimming at V came to 1 base and at J to 4 bases, leaving 14 bases not matched to a gene. The CDR3 length is 17 residues. The V gene's germline CDR1 is SQVTM and CDR2 ANQGSEA. The receptor was isolated from a female donor over 55 with stage I lung adenocarcinoma. The chain employs TRBV29-1 and TRBJ2-3; 7 bases map to TRBD1. Material: lung tumor tissue, obtained before any cancer treatment. CDR3 in DNA: TGCAGCGTTGAAGGACCTCGGGACAGAGGGGCCGCAGATACGCAGTATTTT. It encodes CSVEGPRDRGAADTQYF.